This is a list of T cell receptor beta chains from one sample in a study of identical twins. From the 5' RACE reads, TCRdb called clonotypes with MiXCR, one entry per CDR3 protein. Of 150,000 or so distinct CDR3 sequences in the sample, roughly 3.2% were seen once. Input material: memory T cells sorted from blood. The receptor set was obtained from a young man in good health. CDR3s leave out the opening cysteine and the closing phenylalanine or tryptophan. The listing skips clone size in some rows; elsewhere it reads once, few, many or a size class.

CDR3	V	size	length
ASSQDVVGNEQF	TRBV4-3	many	12
ASSRETETQY	TRBV6-5	many	10
AISVGQPSSSGNTIY	TRBV10-3	many	15
ASSQGDHREDNYGYT	TRBV4-1	many	15
ASSPWVQINTEAF	TRBV3-1	many	13
ASSLGTGIRDTQY	TRBV7-2	many	13
ASSYTQTGTYNSPLH	TRBV6-5	few	15
ASREAVKNIQY	TRBV12-3/TRBV12-4	many	11
ASRKDRAGGFNSPLH	TRBV27	many	15
ASSERRTGGLNTEAF	TRBV6-1	many	15
SATTIQETQY	TRBV20-1	many	10
ASSARDTCSTDTQY	TRBV21-1	many	14
ASSLGGRSDTGELF	TRBV5-6	many	14
ASSYTLEIGEQY	TRBV7-2	many	12
ASSSASRPGYNEQF	TRBV7-8	many	14
ATSGSGSSTDTQY	TRBV24-1	many	13
ASGRGAGEHSTDTQY	TRBV12-3/TRBV12-4	many	15
SVARLRVGETQY	TRBV29-1	many	12
ATDEDTIIIATNEKLF	TRBV10-3	few	16
SARDLSGRAPTGELF	TRBV20-1	many	15
ASSSDTVATDTQY	TRBV28	many	13
ASSQNPGRGEKLF	TRBV4-3	few	13
ASSAQGFDGYT	TRBV7-2	many	11
AWSVLAFETQY	TRBV30	many	11
ASSFARGNLNEQF	TRBV7-9	many	13
ASVPTQY	TRBV6-1	many	7
ASSRRESSTDTQY	TRBV11-2	.	13
ATSRGQGTHNEQF	TRBV15	many	13
ASASAFEQF	TRBV7-8	many	9
ATNRRDTNTGELF	TRBV2	.	13
SASGGGDSPLH	TRBV29-1	many	11
ASSSSSDTQY	TRBV7-9	many	10
SARNTRGVGELF	TRBV20-1	many	12
SATAGEWHTGELF	TRBV20-1	many	13
ASSTTGMEGYT	TRBV19	many	11
ASSSWTGHYEQY	TRBV6-5	.	12
ASSLDKETQY	TRBV7-9	many	10
ASTEIATNEKLF	TRBV6-1	many	12
ASSFAGTSGTGELF	TRBV27	many	14
ASLRITGGGTGELF	TRBV6-1	many	14
ASSLLDPPGGYEQY	TRBV7-9	few	14
ASSLSGPQH	TRBV12-3/TRBV12-4	many	9
ASSLANLAF	TRBV7-2	.	9
ASSVTSGRRTDTQY	TRBV9	many	14
AISASGSSSGNTIY	TRBV10-3	many	14
ASSVVQGLYGYT	TRBV9	many	12
ASSLAFSGRRRGTGELF	TRBV7-2	many	17
ASSLLSSATNEKLF	TRBV14	many	14
ASSDYLSKVWNEKLF	TRBV6-4	many	15
ASSHAGVGQGYNEQF	TRBV4-2	many	15
ASSPFNRGQETQY	TRBV6-1	many	13
ASSPPGGFYRGTEAF	TRBV7-9	many	15
ASSPHTTNEKLF	TRBV6-2/TRBV6-3	many	12
ASSSPASFSTDTQY	TRBV5-6	few	14
ASSQEVGEAF	TRBV4-1	many	10